The rows below give T cell receptor beta chains drawn from one sample of a study of identical twins. TCRdb fed the 5' RACE reads into MiXCR, producing one record per CDR3 protein. The table lists approximately 220,000 distinct CDR3 sequences, 7.5% of them singletons. These same records also appear under a second study, on yellow fever vaccine responses in identical twins.

The sample consisted of CD8+ T cells sorted from blood. The origin of the receptors is a woman under 30 in good health. Each CDR3 is given with its conserved first and last residue. D genes are given only for firm matches. Part of the rows lack a size; the others show once, few, many or a class for expanded clones.

v_call	d_call	clone_size	j_call	cdr3_aa	cdr3_nt
TRBV10-3	NA	NA	TRBJ2-7	CAISGGREVYEQYF	TGTGCCATCAGTGGGGGCAGGGAGGTTTACGAGCAGTACTTC
TRBV4-1	NA	few	TRBJ2-7	CASSQALVGPIPYEQYF	TGCGCCAGCAGCCAAGCCCTTGTGGGACCTATCCCCTACGAGCAGTACTTC
TRBV4-1	NA	NA	TRBJ2-3	CASSQVAVTDTQYF	TGCGCCAGCAGCCAAGTGGCGGTCACAGATACGCAGTATTTT
TRBV20-1	NA	few	TRBJ1-6	CSALSGAPLHF	TGCAGTGCTTTAAGCGGGGCACCCCTCCACTTT
TRBV25-1	NA	many	TRBJ2-7	CASSEFGRRGGEQYF	TGTGCCAGCAGTGAATTCGGGCGACGGGGTGGGGAGCAGTACTTC
TRBV7-7	TRBD2	many	TRBJ2-1	CASSLGPGLAYNEQFF	TGTGCCAGCAGCTTAGGTCCGGGACTAGCTTACAATGAGCAGTTCTTC
TRBV28	TRBD2	many	TRBJ2-3	CASSLGLGADTQYF	TGTGCCAGCAGTCTGGGACTAGGGGCAGATACGCAGTATTTT
TRBV28	NA	few	TRBJ2-5	CASSFSSRGAEETQYF	TGTGCCAGCAGTTTCAGCTCCCGGGGGGCAGAGGAGACCCAGTACTTC
TRBV7-9	NA	few	TRBJ2-2	CASTYFGGELFF	TGTGCCAGCACATACTTCGGGGGGGAGCTGTTTTTT
TRBV18	NA	NA	TRBJ2-1	CASSLQDVDEQFF	TGTGCCAGCTCTCTACAAGATGTCGATGAGCAGTTCTTC
TRBV20-1	NA	many	TRBJ2-3	CSARNRFFPDTQYF	TGCAGTGCTAGAAACAGGTTTTTTCCAGATACGCAGTATTTT
TRBV28	NA	few	TRBJ1-5	CASSFQPQHF	TGTGCCAGCAGTTTTCAGCCCCAGCATTTT
TRBV5-1	NA	many	TRBJ2-2	CASSFSTPGKSPAGELFF	TGCGCCAGCAGCTTTTCCACCCCTGGGAAGTCTCCTGCCGGGGAGCTGTTTTTT
TRBV4-1	NA	many	TRBJ1-1	CASSPKGFTNTEAFF	TGCGCCAGCAGCCCCAAGGGGTTCACGAACACTGAAGCTTTCTTT
TRBV11-1	NA	many	TRBJ2-2	CASSLLASPTTFTGELFF	TGTGCCAGCAGCTTACTGGCGTCACCCACAACCTTCACCGGGGAGCTGTTTTTT
TRBV24-1	TRBD2	NA	TRBJ2-5	CATSDPLAGEETQYF	TGTGCCACCAGTGATCCTCTAGCGGGAGAGGAGACCCAGTACTTC
TRBV28	TRBD2	many	TRBJ2-7	CASSSLAGGPYEQYF	TGTGCCAGCAGTTCCCTAGCGGGAGGCCCCTACGAGCAGTACTTC
TRBV9	NA	many	TRBJ2-1	CASQQGEQFF	TGTGCCAGCCAGCAGGGTGAGCAGTTCTTC
TRBV12-3/TRBV12-4	NA	many	TRBJ2-3	CASSFSDTQYF	TGTGCCAGCAGTTTTTCAGATACGCAGTATTTT
TRBV6-1	NA	NA	TRBJ2-1	CASSRGTQPGSNEQFF	TGTGCCAGCAGTCGCGGGACCCAGCCTGGGAGCAATGAGCAGTTCTTC
TRBV4-2	TRBD2	few	TRBJ2-7	CASSPPTSGRAVEQYF	TGTGCCAGCAGCCCCCCGACTAGCGGGAGGGCCGTCGAGCAGTACTTC
TRBV6-1	TRBD2	few	TRBJ2-2	CASSEVAGDGGELFF	TGTGCCAGCAGCGAGGTGGCGGGAGACGGCGGGGAGCTGTTTTTT
TRBV2	TRBD2	many	TRBJ2-1	CASIAGIEQFF	TGTGCCAGCATAGCGGGCATTGAGCAGTTCTTC
TRBV2	NA	NA	TRBJ2-3	CASSEAGAVFHTDTQYF	TGTGCCAGCAGTGAAGCCGGGGCGGTTTTCCACACAGATACGCAGTATTTT
TRBV7-3	TRBD2	NA	TRBJ2-2	CASSLTSGSTGELFF	TGTGCCAGCAGCTTAACTAGCGGGAGTACCGGGGAGCTGTTTTTT
TRBV10-2	NA	many	TRBJ1-2	CASSESGGYYGYTF	TGCGCCAGCAGTGAGTCAGGAGGGTACTATGGCTACACCTTC
TRBV4-1	NA	many	TRBJ1-5	CASSQDPGGGNQPQHF	TGCGCCAGCAGCCAAGATCCGGGCGGAGGTAATCAGCCCCAGCATTTT
TRBV9	NA	many	TRBJ2-1	CASSPIHFNEQFF	TGTGCCAGCAGCCCGATCCACTTCAATGAGCAGTTCTTC
TRBV2	TRBD2	few	TRBJ2-1	CASSVAGAYNEQFF	TGTGCCAGCAGCGTAGCGGGGGCCTACAATGAGCAGTTCTTC
TRBV12-3/TRBV12-4	NA	many	TRBJ1-1	CASRQGRTEAFF	TGTGCCAGCAGGCAGGGTAGGACTGAAGCTTTCTTT
TRBV28	NA	NA	TRBJ1-5	CASEPPAVNQPQHF	TGTGCCAGCGAACCCCCAGCGGTCAATCAGCCCCAGCATTTT
TRBV5-1	NA	many	TRBJ2-5	CASSLTNPGNQRRETQYF	TGCGCCAGCAGCTTAACCAACCCGGGAAACCAACGGAGAGAGACCCAGTACTTC